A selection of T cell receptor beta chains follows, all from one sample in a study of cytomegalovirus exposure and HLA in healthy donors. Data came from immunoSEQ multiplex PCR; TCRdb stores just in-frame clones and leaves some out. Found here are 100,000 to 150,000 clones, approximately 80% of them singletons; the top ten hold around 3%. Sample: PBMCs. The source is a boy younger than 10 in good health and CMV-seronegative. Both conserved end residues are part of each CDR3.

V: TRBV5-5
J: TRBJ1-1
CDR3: CASSFGGGTEAFF

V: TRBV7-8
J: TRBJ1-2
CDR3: CASGGSWRANGYTF

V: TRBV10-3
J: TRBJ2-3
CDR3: CAIGLAGPSPQYF

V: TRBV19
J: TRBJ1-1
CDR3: CASRRQGAMRDTEAFF

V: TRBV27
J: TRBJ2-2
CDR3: CASSDISGELFF

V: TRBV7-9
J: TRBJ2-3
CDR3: CASSLGGRGNTQYF

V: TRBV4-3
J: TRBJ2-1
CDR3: CASRGLAGGNEQFF

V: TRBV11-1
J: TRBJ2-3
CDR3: CASSFPTSGRAEDTQYF

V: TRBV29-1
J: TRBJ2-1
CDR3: CSVASGDRGVIWNEQFF

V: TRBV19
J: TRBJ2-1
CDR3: CASSSRTSGMLAYNEQFF

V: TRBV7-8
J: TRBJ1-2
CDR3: CASSQDRGYEGYTF

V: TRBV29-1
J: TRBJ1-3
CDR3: CSVEGTGSSGNTIYF

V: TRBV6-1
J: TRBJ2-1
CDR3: CASSENPGLGGYNEQFF

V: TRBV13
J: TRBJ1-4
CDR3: CASSLRNQQGELFF

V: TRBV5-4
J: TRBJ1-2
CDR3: CASSFQYTYGYTF

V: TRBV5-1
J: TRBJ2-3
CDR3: CASSPHGRARSTDTQYF

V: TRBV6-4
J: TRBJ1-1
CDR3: CASRLSGAATEAFF

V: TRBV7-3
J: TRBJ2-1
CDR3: CASSPTTSGSNEQFF

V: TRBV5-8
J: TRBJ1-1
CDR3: CASSFGTGAMNTEAFF

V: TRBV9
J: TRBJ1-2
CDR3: CASSVDIQASGYTF

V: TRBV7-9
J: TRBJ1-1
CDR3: CASSLAIRVNTEAFF

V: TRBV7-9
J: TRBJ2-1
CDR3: CSSSLLAGVSYNEQFF

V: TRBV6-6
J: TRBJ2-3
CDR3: CASSYSSSGDTQYF